This T cell receptor beta chain appears in the sequencing data of a study of cytomegalovirus exposure and HLA in healthy donors. Findings of the study overall: In a later analysis, TCR beta V- and J-gene trimming showed a link to a missense DCLRE1C variant. Analyses of presence/absence relied on an assumption of roughly uniform sequencing depth across donors.

On this clone: What it binds is not known.

The germline V gene has CDR1 SGHRS and CDR2 YFSETQ. The length of the CDR3 is 14 residues. Trimming stripped 5 bases from V and 0 bases from J, with 10 bases between. The primer mix had 60 Vbeta and 13 Jbeta primers. Data came from immunoSEQ multiplex PCR; TCRdb stores just in-frame clones and leaves some out. The sample gives around 54,000 clones, around 82% of which show up once; around 8.1% is in the top ten. The V and J genes are TRBV5-1 and TRBJ2-3; D might be TRBD2 (5 bases). The sequenced sample consisted of PBMCs. This clonotype originated in a man under 40 in good health and CMV-seropositive. This chain's CDR3 is CASRPSGSTDTQYF. CDR3 in DNA: TGCGCCAGCAGGCCCTCGGGGAGCACAGATACGCAGTATTTT.